These 21 T cell receptor beta chains were all obtained from the same sample, sequenced in a study of T-cell reconstitution after alpha-beta-depleted transplantation in children. Researchers prepared the TCRbeta library using unique molecular identifiers, the study reports. MiXCR, applied by TCRdb to the PCR reads, yields one record per CDR3 protein. The sample yields 170,000 or so distinct CDR3 sequences, roughly 6.8% seen once. The material was PBMCs from the stem cell graft donor, obtained from the stem cell graft. The receptors were sampled from a human donor who donated a stem cell graft to a child with Wiskott-Aldrich syndrome.

This clonotype occurred many times. This rearrangement joins TRBV4-3 to TRBJ2-2, with D possibly being TRBD1 (6 bases). The CDR3 totals 17 residues. Trimming removed 0 bases from V and 7 bases from J, with 18 bases in between. CDR1 and CDR2 (germline): LGHNA, YSLEER. This CDR3 is CASSQDAGTRVGGELFF. CDR3 nucleotide sequence: TGCGCCAGCAGCCAAGACGCCGGGACAAGGGTTGGCGGGGAGCTGTTTTTT.

This clonotype came up a few times. This chain connects TRBV5-1 to TRBJ2-2, with D tentatively TRBD2 (6 bases). This CDR3 contains 18 residues. Trimming took 4 bases from V and 1 from J, leaving 20 bases between them. Germline V gene data show CDR1 as SGHRS and CDR2 as YFSETQ. The CDR3 DNA is TGCGCCAGCAGCGCCCGCTTGGGCGGGGTACTGAACACCGGGGAGCTGTTTTTT. Protein: CASSARLGGVLNTGELFF.

The sample holds many counts of this clonotype. The genes are TRBV12-3 or TRBV12-4 and TRBJ2-7; no definite D call. The CDR3 is made up of 13 amino acids. The ends were cut back, 1 base at V and 3 bases at J, with 7 bases in the middle. The CDR3 nucleotides read TGTGCCAGCAGTTTAGGTCAGAACTACGAGCAGTACTTC. Protein sequence: CASSLGQNYEQYF.

This clonotype has at least ten counts. This chain links TRBV5-8 with TRBJ2-5; the D is unclear. The V gene lost 0 bases and the J gene lost 1 base, with 7 bases spanning the gap. Germline V gene data show CDR1 as SGHTS and CDR2 as YDEGEE. The length of the CDR3 is 14 residues. CDR3 bases: TGTGCCAGCAGCTTGGCCTGGACCCAAGAGACCCAGTACTTC. It codes for CASSLAWTQETQYF. Supplemented by reference TRBV5-8 and TRBJ2-5, the full variable domain reads EAGVTQSPTHLIKTRGQQATLRCSPISGHTSVYWYQQALGLGLQFLLWYDEGEERNRGNFPPRFSGRQFPNYSSELNVNALELEDSALYLCASSLAWTQETQYFGPGTRLLVL.

This chain links TRBV7-6 with TRBJ2-3; perhaps D is TRBD1 or TRBD2 (7 bases each). V lost 5 bases and J lost 1, with 16 bases in between. The CDR3 covers 16 residues. CDR1 and CDR2 from the germline V gene are SGHVS and FNYEAQ. CDR3 region: CASSLGGGIGTDTQYF. The CDR3 DNA reads TGTGCCAGCAGCCTGGGAGGGGGCATCGGCACAGATACGCAGTATTTT. The whole variable domain, remainder taken from reference TRBV7-6 and TRBJ2-3, is GAGVSQSPRYKVTKRGQDVALRCDPISGHVSLYWYRQALGQGPEFLTYFNYEAQQDKSGLPNDRFSAERPEGSISTLTIQRTEQRDSAMYRCASSLGGGIGTDTQYFGPGTRLTVL.

This clonotype was observed at least ten times. The chain joins TRBV7-8 to TRBJ2-1; unclear D gene. Germline CDR1 and CDR2: SGHVS and FQNEAQ. The V and J ends lost 0 bases and 9 bases respectively, with 12 bases between them. The CDR3 extends over 14 amino acids. The CDR3 DNA is TGTGCCAGCAGCTTAGCGGTCAGCCTAGGTGAGCAGTTCTTC. Translation gives CASSLAVSLGEQFF. The variable domain in full, completed from reference TRBV7-8 and TRBJ2-1, reads GAGVSQSPRYKVAKRGQDVALRCDPISGHVSLFWYQQALGQGPEFLTYFQNEAQLDKSGLPSDRFFAERPEGSVSTLKIQRTQQEDSAVYLCASSLAVSLGEQFFGPGTRLTVL.

This clonotype has just a few counts. The chain is built from TRBV19 and TRBJ1-1; 7 bases line up with TRBD1. The V segment lost 5 bases and the J segment 7 bases; nucleotides outside the gene matches: 13. In germline, CDR1 is LNHDA, CDR2 SQIVND (reference sequence). The length of the CDR3 is 15 residues. CDR3 amino acids: CASSSVDRPSVEAFF. The CDR3 DNA sequence: TGTGCCAGTAGTTCTGTGGACAGGCCCTCCGTTGAAGCTTTCTTT.

This clonotype was seen repeatedly, ten times or more. The rearrangement joins TRBV7-9 to TRBJ2-2, with D unresolved. Per germline, CDR1 SEHNR and CDR2 FQNEAQ (reference sequence). Trimming took 5 bases from V and 4 from J, leaving 5 bases between them. CDR3 length: 12 residues. The CDR3 is CASSTPTGELFF. CDR3 nucleotides: TGTGCCAGCAGCACACCCACCGGGGAGCTGTTTTTT.

The chain recombines TRBV3-1 with TRBJ2-1; TRBD2 aligns across 11 bases. Germline-derived CDR1 and CDR2 are LGHDT and YNNKEL (reference sequence). The CDR3 sequence is 17 residues long. V lost 4 bases, J lost 4 bases, and 9 bases stayed unmatched. CDR3 nucleotides: TGTGCCAGCAGCCCGGTTTTAGCGGGGGGGAAATACAATGAGCAGTTCTTC. This translates into CASSPVLAGGKYNEQFF.

This rearrangement joins TRBV19 to TRBJ2-1; D is possibly TRBD2 (5 bases). This CDR3 comprises 15 residues. Germline V gene sequence: CDR1 LNHDA, CDR2 SQIVND (reference sequence). V was clipped by 3 bases and J by 5 bases, with 14 bases between them. CDR3 sequence reads: CASSIRSGDHNEQFF. Here the CDR3 DNA reads TGTGCCAGTAGTATTCGCAGCGGAGACCACAATGAGCAGTTCTTC. Filled out from reference TRBV19 and TRBJ2-1, the complete variable domain reads DGGITQSPKYLFRKEGQNVTLSCEQNLNHDAMYWYRQDPGQGLRLIYYSQIVNDFQKGDIAEGYSVSREKKESFPLTVTSAQKNPTAFYLCASSIRSGDHNEQFFGPGTRLTVL.

This clonotype was seen repeatedly, ten times or more. The chain is built from TRBV20-1 and TRBJ2-4; 13 positions agree with TRBD2. V trimming: 3 bases; J trimming: 1 base; junction bases outside the gene matches: 9. Germline-derived CDR1 and CDR2 are DFQATT and SNEGSKA (reference sequence). The CDR3 loop spans 18 amino acids. CDR3 sequence reads: CSASRLAGGRWAKNIQYF. The CDR3 DNA reads TGCAGTGCTAGCAGACTAGCGGGGGGCCGTTGGGCCAAAAACATTCAGTACTTC.

This clonotype was recorded at least ten times. The chain is built from TRBV7-9 and TRBJ2-7; the match to TRBD1 covers 7 bases. The germline CDR1 and CDR2 sequences are SEHNR and FQNEAQ (reference sequence). V lost 4 bases and J lost 5; bases outside the gene matches: 5. The CDR3 has 13 amino acids. The CDR3 region is CASSSGQSNEQYF. The CDR3 DNA sequence: TGTGCCAGCAGCTCGGGACAGAGTAACGAGCAGTACTTC.

This clonotype was seen only a few times. The CDR3 region is CASSRGSGDQPQHF. The CDR3 bases are TGTGCCAGCAGTCGCGGGTCCGGTGACCAGCCCCAGCATTTT. The gene calls are TRBV7-9 and TRBJ1-5, with D uncertain. The CDR3 contains 14 residues. Germline V gives CDR1 SEHNR, CDR2 FQNEAQ (reference sequence). Trimming pared 6 bases from V and 7 bases from J, leaving 16 bases between.

This clonotype was counted many times. The CDR3 loop is CASNAGGEQYF. In nucleotides, the CDR3 is TGTGCCAGCAACGCCGGGGGCGAGCAGTACTTC. The chain uses TRBV27 and TRBJ2-7; D is perhaps TRBD2 (6 bases). Germline V gene data show CDR1 as MNHEY and CDR2 as SMNVEV (reference sequence). This CDR3 is 11 amino acids long. V was pared by 7 bases and J by 6 bases, with 10 bases between.

This sequence joins TRBV10-2 and TRBJ1-5; D is undetermined. Germline lookup yields CDR1 WSHSY and CDR2 SAAADI. The CDR3 extends over 13 amino acids. Trimming left V 3 bases short and J 8 bases short, with 11 bases between. CDR3 bases: TGCGCCAGCAGTGAAGGGCGCCGCGAGCCCCAGCATTTT. It encodes CASSEGRREPQHF.

This clonotype was seen at least ten times. The rearrangement uses TRBV7-6 and TRBJ2-7; D gene unclear. The CDR3 is 16 amino acids. Between the trimmed V and J ends, which lost 5 bases and 0 bases, there was a span of 17 bases. Germline V gives CDR1 SGHVS, CDR2 FNYEAQ. CDR3 protein: CASSPSARHSSYEQYF. The CDR3 DNA sequence: TGTGCCAGCAGCCCATCCGCCAGGCATAGCTCCTACGAGCAGTACTTC.

This clonotype showed up many times. V usage is TRBV15 and J usage is TRBJ2-7, with a possible D match to TRBD1 (6 bases). The CDR3 consists of 15 residues. V lost 1 base and J 6 bases, leaving 16 bases between the germline ends. Per the germline V gene, CDR1 is LNHNV and CDR2 is YYDKDF (reference sequence). The CDR3 bases are TGTGCCACCAGCAGAGTCCAACAGGGCCTTTCCGAGCAGTACTTC. Translation: CATSRVQQGLSEQYF.

This clonotype was seen only a few times. This rearrangement joins TRBV28 to TRBJ1-1, with TRBD1 as a possible D gene (6 bases). V dropped 8 bases and J dropped 1 base, with 14 bases sitting between them. This CDR3 contains 14 residues. Germline CDR1 and CDR2: MDHEN and SYDVKM. CDR3 amino acids: CASSLGTPNTEAFF. In DNA form, the CDR3 reads TGTGCCAGCTCCCTCGGGACACCGAACACTGAAGCTTTCTTT.

The sample holds many counts of this clonotype. The CDR3 is CASRIGPNSPLHF. The CDR3 region has the DNA TGTGCCAGCAGGATAGGACCTAATTCACCCCTCCACTTT. V usage is TRBV12-3 or TRBV12-4 and J usage is TRBJ1-6, with unresolved D. The V end was cut by 6 bases, the J end by 6 bases, with 9 bases between. The CDR3 contains 13 residues.

Details on this clonotype: A read error may be the cause here, since a much bigger clone is one base away. This chain connects TRBV5-1 to TRBJ2-1, with D uncertain. The CDR3 spans 15 residues. Germline CDR1 and CDR2: SGHRS and YFSETQ. Trimming took 6 bases from V and 8 from J, leaving 21 bases between them. Here the CDR3 reads CASNAWPHVLYEQFF. The CDR3 DNA follows: TGCGCCAGCAACGCCTGGCCTCACGTCTTATATGAGCAGTTCTTC. Filled out from reference TRBV5-1 and TRBJ2-1, the complete variable domain reads KAGVTQTPRYLIKTRGQQVTLSCSPISGHRSVSWYQQTPGQGLQFLFEYFSETQRNKGNFPGRFSGRQFSNSRSEMNVSTLELGDSALYLCASNAWPHVLYEQFFGPGTRLTVL.

This clonotype was counted a few times. V gene TRBV20-1 combines with J gene TRBJ2-5; the D gene is possibly TRBD2 (7 bases). The CDR3 runs 19 residues. V lost 3 bases, J lost 2 bases, and 28 bases lay in between. The germline V gene encodes CDR1 DFQATT and CDR2 SNEGSKA (reference sequence). The DNA of the CDR3 is TGCAGTGCTAGGTTCCAGGGGAGGGAGCGAGGTATAACTCAAGAGACCCAGTACTTC. It specifies CSARFQGRERGITQETQYF.